Each of the 4 T cell receptor beta chains below was sequenced from the same sample in a study of T-cell reconstitution after alpha-beta-depleted transplantation in children. Unique molecular identifiers were incorporated during preparation of the TCRbeta library. TCRdb re-called the PCR reads with MiXCR, one entry per CDR3 protein. This sample yields about 610,000 distinct CDR3 sequences, of which roughly a tenth are seen a single time; roughly 3.9% belongs to the top ten. The source material was PBMCs from the stem cell graft donor, sampled from the stem cell graft. The receptors come from a human donor who donated a stem cell graft to a child with acute myeloid leukemia.

J is TRBJ2-1 and V is TRBV12-3 or TRBV12-4, with D tentatively TRBD1 or TRBD2 (5 bases each). The CDR3 totals 18 residues. The V end lost 0 bases, the J end lost 7 bases, and 22 bases lay between the germline ends. CDR3 sequence (DNA): TGTGCCAGCAGTTTAGCACGTGTTGGGGGACCCCTTGGGAATGAGCAGTTCTTC. This codes for CASSLARVGGPLGNEQFF.

This clonotype was counted between two and nine times. This chain connects TRBV11-2 to TRBJ2-2; TRBD1 matches at 11 bases. The trim removed 1 base at V and 4 bases at J, leaving 8 bases unmatched. Germline values: CDR1 SGHAT, CDR2 FQNNGV. The CDR3 is 18 amino acids. The CDR3 DNA reads TGTGCCAGCAGCTTAGTCCGCCCGGGACAGGGGGGCACCGGGGAGCTGTTTTTT. This encodes CASSLVRPGQGGTGELFF.

Turning to this clonotype: A read error may account for a junction end that differs from germline. V usage is TRBV12-3 or TRBV12-4 and J usage is TRBJ2-1; D is perhaps TRBD2 (5 bases). The CDR3 has 13 residues. CDR3: CASSSGSYNEQLF. The CDR3 DNA sequence: TGTGCCAGCAGTTCGGGATCGTACAATGAGCAGTTGTTC.

The sample holds a few counts of this clonotype. J is TRBJ2-1 and V is TRBV20-1; either TRBD1 or TRBD2 may supply D (5 bases each). Germline V gene sequence: CDR1 DFQATT, CDR2 SNEGSKA (reference sequence). V dropped 1 base and J dropped 10 bases, with 11 bases sitting between them. The CDR3 has 12 residues. CDR3 amino acids: CSARAAGTEQFF. The CDR3 bases are TGCAGTGCTAGAGCTGCCGGGACGGAGCAGTTCTTC.